Listed here are 20 T cell receptor beta chains from one sample, sequenced in a study of T cell responses to AZD1222 COVID-19 vaccine. TCRdb's copy holds only in-frame clones and misses some; the assay was immunoSEQ multiplex PCR. The data show approximately 210,000 clones, approximately 93% seen once. This sample comprised peripheral blood, obtained 28 days after the second AZD1222 dose. These receptor sequences come from an adult who received the AZD1222 COVID-19 vaccine.

The rearrangement uses TRBV30 and TRBJ2-7; no clear D. V shed 2 bases and J shed 7 bases, with 12 bases lying between them. The CDR3 extends over 12 amino acids. CDR1 GTSNPN and CDR2 SVGIG come from the germline V gene (reference sequence). Here the CDR3 DNA reads TGTGCCTGGAGTACGGCAGCGCGGGAGCAGTACTTC. Translation gives CAWSTAAREQYF.

This clone was seen more than once but under ten times. The chain is built from TRBV18 and TRBJ1-6; D call uncertain. The V gene's germline CDR1 is KGHSH and CDR2 LQKENI. The CDR3 sequence is 15 residues long. With 3 bases removed from V and 3 bases from J, the gap between germline ends came to 9 bases. The chain's CDR3 is CASSPGQVYNSPLHF. Here the CDR3 DNA reads TGTGCCAGCTCACCTGGGCAGGTCTATAATTCACCCCTCCACTTT.

The chain links TRBV5-4 to TRBJ2-1; D not certain. The CDR3 extends over 14 amino acids. Germline V gene data show CDR1 as SGHNT and CDR2 as YYREEE (reference sequence). The V end was cut by 4 bases, the J end by 10 bases, with 18 bases between. CDR3 nucleotides: TGTGCCAGCAGCCTTAACCCGACCGAGTGGGAGCAGTTCTTC. Its translation: CASSLNPTEWEQFF.

The gene calls are TRBV7-3 and TRBJ1-4; 7 bases align to TRBD1. The V segment lost 5 bases and the J segment 4 bases; nucleotides outside the gene matches: 4. The germline CDR1 and CDR2 sequences are SGHTA and FQGTGA. The CDR3 covers 14 residues. CDR3 loop: CASSLDRYNEKLFF. As DNA, the CDR3 is TGTGCCAGCAGCCTGGACAGGTATAATGAAAAACTGTTTTTT.

V and J are TRBV9 and TRBJ2-3, with D perhaps TRBD2 (5 bases). CDR1 and CDR2 (germline): SGDLS, YYNGEE. The CDR3 extends over 14 amino acids. V lost 2 bases, J lost 3 bases, and 10 bases lay in between. The CDR3 here is CASSVQSGTDTQYF. The CDR3 DNA reads as TGTGCCAGCAGCGTGCAGTCGGGGACAGATACGCAGTATTTT.

This chain uses TRBV6-5 with TRBJ2-7; a possible D gene is TRBD2 (7 bases). The CDR3 covers 15 residues. Trimming pared 0 bases from V and 2 bases from J, leaving 11 bases between. Germline V gene lookup returns CDR1 MNHEY and CDR2 SVGAGI. CDR3: CASSYSGGGPYEQYF. The CDR3 coding sequence is TGTGCCAGCAGTTACTCTGGGGGGGGCCCCTACGAGCAGTACTTC.

This rearrangement joins TRBV13 to TRBJ2-5; D may be TRBD2 (5 bases). Trimming stripped 2 bases from V and 4 bases from J, with 8 bases between. The germline gives CDR1 PRHDT, CDR2 FYEKMQ (reference sequence). The CDR3 is 13 residues long. Written as DNA, the CDR3 is TGTGCCAGCAGCTTAATCCGGGGAGAGACCCAGTACTTC. It yields the protein CASSLIRGETQYF.

Only one count was recorded for this clone. The chain carries TRBV10-1 and TRBJ2-2, with 7 bases fitting TRBD1. CDR1 WNHNN and CDR2 SYGVQD come from the germline V gene (reference sequence). V shed 4 bases and J 3 bases; nucleotides not matched to a gene: 11. The CDR3 consists of 17 residues. CDR3 in amino acids: CASSGDQGVIYTGELFF. The CDR3 coding sequence is TGCGCCAGCAGTGGAGATCAGGGGGTGATTTACACCGGGGAGCTGTTTTTT.

The chain combines TRBV3-1 (or the pseudogene TRBV3-2) with TRBJ2-2; D ambiguous. This CDR3 spans 13 amino acids. The germline gives CDR1 LGHDT, CDR2 YNNKEL (reference sequence). The V end lost 5 bases, the J end lost 5 bases, and 9 bases lay between the germline ends. The CDR3 sequence: CASSETLTGELFF. CDR3 coding DNA: TGTGCCAGCAGCGAGACTCTAACCGGGGAGCTGTTTTTT.

The gene calls are TRBV2 and TRBJ1-4, with 10 bases lining up with TRBD1. Germline CDR1 reads SNHLY; CDR2 reads FYNNEI. This CDR3 comprises 15 residues. V was clipped by 7 bases and J by 3 bases; unmatched bases: 5. DNA of the CDR3: TGTGCCAGCACTGACAGGGGGCGGTCTAATGAAAAACTGTTTTTT. Amino acids: CASTDRGRSNEKLFF.

The chain combines TRBV19 with TRBJ1-2; TRBD1 matches 7 bases. The germline CDR1 and CDR2 sequences are LNHDA and SQIVND (reference sequence). CDR3 length: 11 residues. The CDR3 DNA reads as TGTGCGACCGGGACAGCCTATGGCTACACCTTC. It translates to CATGTAYGYTF.

The chain carries TRBV6-2 or TRBV6-3 and TRBJ2-3, with TRBD2 matching 7 bases. The CDR3 is 15 amino acids. Germline V gene data show CDR1 as MNHEY and CDR2 as SVGEGT. V gave up 2 bases and J gave up 5 bases; unmatched junction bases: 7. The DNA for the CDR3 is TGTGCCAGCAGTTACGGCGGAGCGGGATTAGATACGCAGTATTTT. This sequence encodes CASSYGGAGLDTQYF.

This clone showed up just once. The chain is built from TRBV9 and TRBJ2-5; TRBD2 matches at 13 bases. The V gene's germline CDR1 is SGDLS and CDR2 YYNGEE. This CDR3 is built from 15 residues. J was trimmed by 1 base and V by 4 bases; bases with no gene match: 1. CDR3 loop: CASSRTSGGQETQYF. CDR3 DNA: TGTGCCAGCAGCCGGACTAGCGGGGGCCAAGAGACCCAGTACTTC.

The V call is TRBV28, the J call TRBJ1-2; weak D call: TRBD1 (6 bases). V lost 5 bases and J lost 8, with 18 bases in between. The germline V gene encodes CDR1 MDHEN and CDR2 SYDVKM. The CDR3 is made up of 14 amino acids. The CDR3 reads CASSTSNRGGGYTF. DNA for the CDR3: TGTGCCAGCAGTACCTCCAACCGGGGGGGCGGCTACACCTTC.

The V call is TRBV5-1, the J call TRBJ1-1; 8 bases are a match to TRBD1. The V gene's germline CDR1 is SGHRS and CDR2 YFSETQ. After removal of 5 bases from V and 1 base from J, the junction contained 4 bases not matched to a gene. The CDR3 is 14 amino acids. The CDR3 region is CASSSQGGNTEAFF. CDR3 nucleotide sequence: TGCGCCAGCAGTTCACAGGGGGGGAACACTGAAGCTTTCTTT.

Here the CDR3 DNA reads TGTGCCAGCAGCTTAGGCGAGGGGGGTGGCTACACCTTC. The encoded protein is CASSLGEGGGYTF. The V call is TRBV11-2, the J call TRBJ1-2; D perhaps matches TRBD1 (6 bases). V lost 1 base, J lost 7 bases, and 10 bases lay in between. Germline CDR1 and CDR2: SGHAT and FQNNGV. The CDR3 covers 13 residues. Using reference TRBV11-2 and TRBJ1-2 for the parts outside the CDR3, the full variable domain is EAGVAQSPRYKIIEKRQSVAFWCNPISGHATLYWYQQILGQGPKLLIQFQNNGVVDDSQLPKDRFSAERLKGVDSTLKIQPAKLEDSAVYLCASSLGEGGGYTFGSGTRLTVV.

The rearrangement uses TRBV28 and TRBJ2-2; perhaps D is TRBD1 or TRBD2 (5 bases each). This CDR3 comprises 16 residues. Germline V CDR1 and CDR2: MDHEN, SYDVKM. With 5 bases removed from V and 2 bases from J, the gap between germline ends came to 15 bases. CDR3 loop: CASSPWTGTNTGELFF. The DNA of the CDR3 is TGTGCCAGCAGTCCGTGGACGGGGACCAACACCGGGGAGCTGTTTTTT.

The count of this clone is one. The rearrangement links TRBV11-3 to TRBJ2-1; 10 nucleotides agree with TRBD2. The CDR3 is 17 residues long. Germline loops: CDR1 SGHNT, CDR2 YENEEA. V shed 0 bases and J 4 bases; nucleotides not matched to a gene: 6. The CDR3 nucleotides are TGTGCCAGCAGCTTAGACCTAGCGGGGGCTTTATACAATGAGCAGTTCTTC. Residues: CASSLDLAGALYNEQFF. The whole variable domain, remainder taken from reference TRBV11-3 and TRBJ2-1, is EAGVVQSPRYKIIEKKQPVAFWCNPISGHNTLYWYLQNLGQGPELLIRYENEEAVDDSQLPKDRFSAERLKGVDSTLKIQPAELGDSAVYLCASSLDLAGALYNEQFFGPGTRLTVL.

The chain joins TRBV6-5 to TRBJ2-7, with 8 bases fitting TRBD2. With V trimmed by 7 bases and J by 4 bases, 12 bases remained unmatched. CDR1 and CDR2 from the germline V gene are MNHEY and SVGAGI. This CDR3 is built from 15 residues. The CDR3, as DNA: TGTGCCAGCAAGCTTCGCACTAGCGGTGTTTACGAGCAGTACTTC. It codes for CASKLRTSGVYEQYF.

The V gene is TRBV7-2, the J gene TRBJ1-2; D remains ambiguous. The CDR3 contains 15 residues. Deletions cut 5 bases from V and 4 bases from J, with 17 bases between. Germline-derived CDR1 and CDR2 are SGHTA and FQGNSA. DNA for the CDR3: TGTGCCAGCAGCACCTCGTCGGCACCGGGCTATGGCTACACCTTC. It yields the protein CASSTSSAPGYGYTF. Supplemented by reference TRBV7-2 and TRBJ1-2, the full variable domain reads GAGVSQSPSNKVTEKGKDVELRCDPISGHTALYWYRQSLGQGLEFLIYFQGNSAPDKSGLPSDRFSAERTGGSVSTLTIQRTQQEDSAVYLCASSTSSAPGYGYTFGSGTRLTVV.